The 26 T cell receptor beta chains in this list originate from one sample, sequenced in a study of T cells after yellow fever vaccination. TCRdb reprocessed the 5' RACE reads via MiXCR and lists one record per CDR3 protein. This table has 55,000 or so distinct CDR3 sequences, about 6.3% appearing once. Here the sequenced sample was CD8+ T cells not binding an NS4B(214-222) dextramer, sorted from PBMCs, taken roughly seven weeks after the first yellow fever vaccination. The receptors derive from a man aged 18-30 years who received the YFV17D yellow fever vaccine.

The sample holds a few counts of this clonotype. This sequence joins TRBV7-2 and TRBJ1-1; D is ambiguous. V dropped 8 bases and J dropped 11 bases, with 18 bases sitting between them. This CDR3 has 12 amino acids. CDR1 and CDR2 from the germline V gene are SGHTA and FQGNSA. The CDR3 reads CASVGSGKYAFF. The DNA for the CDR3 is TGTGCCAGCGTGGGTTCCGGGAAGTATGCTTTCTTT.

V gene TRBV5-1 combines with J gene TRBJ2-7; 11 bases match TRBD2. Germline V gene data show CDR1 as SGHRS and CDR2 as YFSETQ. V was clipped by 4 bases and J by 3 bases; unmatched bases: 3. There are 14 residues in the CDR3. The CDR3 protein is CASSAGTSGYEQYF. DNA of the CDR3: TGCGCCAGCAGCGCCGGGACTAGCGGCTACGAGCAGTACTTC.

Ten or more counts support this clonotype. This rearrangement joins TRBV29-1 to TRBJ2-7; D gene ambiguous. V shed 6 bases and J shed 0 bases, with 12 bases lying between them. The CDR3 consists of 13 residues. CDR1 and CDR2 from the germline V gene are SQVTM and ANQGSEA. The CDR3 region is CSVQIYGSYEQYF. The CDR3 coding sequence is TGCAGCGTGCAGATCTATGGCTCCTACGAGCAGTACTTC.

This clonotype was found many times. The chain recombines TRBV27 with TRBJ2-1; 9 bases match TRBD2. The CDR3 covers 17 residues. Germline CDR1 is MNHEY and CDR2 is SMNVEV (reference sequence). V trimming: 0 bases; J trimming: 1 base; junction bases outside the gene matches: 4. This CDR3 reads CASSLSYLAGSYNEQFF. The DNA for the CDR3 is TGTGCCAGCAGTTTATCGTACCTAGCGGGGTCCTACAATGAGCAGTTCTTC.

CDR3: CASSFGKLGATGELFF. The CDR3 DNA is TGTGCCAGCAGCTTCGGGAAGTTGGGGGCAACCGGGGAGCTGTTTTTT. J is TRBJ2-2 and V is TRBV11-2, with a weak D call TRBD1 (6 bases). The CDR3 contains 16 residues. Looked up from germline, CDR1 is SGHAT and CDR2 is FQNNGV. V dropped 3 bases and J dropped 5 bases, with 16 bases sitting between them. The whole variable domain, remainder taken from reference TRBV11-2 and TRBJ2-2, is EAGVAQSPRYKIIEKRQSVAFWCNPISGHATLYWYQQILGQGPKLLIQFQNNGVVDDSQLPKDRFSAERLKGVDSTLKIQPAKLEDSAVYLCASSFGKLGATGELFFGEGSRLTVL.

This clonotype was picked up a small number of times. The chain has TRBV5-1 and TRBJ1-2; maybe TRBD1 (6 bases). With 5 bases removed from V and 8 bases from J, the gap between germline ends came to 16 bases. Germline V gene sequence: CDR1 SGHRS, CDR2 YFSETQ. The CDR3 loop spans 13 amino acids. CDR3 sequence: CASRTDSWVGYTF. DNA for the CDR3: TGCGCCAGCAGAACGGACAGCTGGGTCGGCTACACCTTC. The full variable domain, in which reference TRBV5-1 and TRBJ1-2 provide the parts outside the CDR3, is KAGVTQTPRYLIKTRGQQVTLSCSPISGHRSVSWYQQTPGQGLQFLFEYFSETQRNKGNFPGRFSGRQFSNSRSEMNVSTLELGDSALYLCASRTDSWVGYTFGSGTRLTVV.

Ten or more counts support this clonotype. The V call is TRBV4-1, the J call TRBJ2-1; perhaps D is TRBD1 or TRBD2 (5 bases each). The CDR3 has 15 residues. Germline CDR1 is MGHRA and CDR2 is YSYEKL. The V end lost 0 bases, the J end lost 5 bases, and 11 bases lay between the germline ends. This chain's CDR3 is CASSQETGRNNEQFF. The CDR3 DNA follows: TGCGCCAGCAGCCAAGAGACGGGACGTAACAATGAGCAGTTCTTC.

This clonotype was seen repeatedly, ten times or more. The chain couples TRBV20-1 to TRBJ2-7; 11 nucleotides align to TRBD1. The CDR3 extends over 14 amino acids. CDR1 DFQATT and CDR2 SNEGSKA come from the germline V gene (reference sequence). The ends lost 0 bases at V and 6 bases at J; junction bases unmatched: 4. CDR3 in amino acids: CSARDEDRGPEQYF. The DNA of the CDR3 is TGCAGTGCTAGAGATGAGGACAGGGGGCCCGAGCAGTACTTC.

The chain uses TRBV29-1 and TRBJ1-1, with D possibly TRBD1 on 5 matching bases. This CDR3 has 12 residues. Germline CDR1 SQVTM, CDR2 ANQGSEA. V shed 5 bases and J shed 8 bases, with 15 bases lying between them. CDR3 in DNA: TGCAGCGTTAGGACACGGTTTCCCGAAGCTTTCTTT. It specifies CSVRTRFPEAFF.

This clonotype appeared a few times. This chain uses TRBV7-2 with TRBJ2-3; tentatively, D is TRBD2 (6 bases). This CDR3 has 17 residues. CDR1 and CDR2 from the germline V gene are SGHTA and FQGNSA. Between the trimmed V and J ends, which lost 1 base and 2 bases, there was a span of 16 bases. CDR3 protein: CASSLGRGLDLTDTQYF. The CDR3 DNA sequence: TGTGCCAGCAGCTTAGGGAGGGGCTTGGATCTCACAGATACGCAGTATTTT.

The J gene is TRBJ1-2, the V gene TRBV6-5, with a possible D match to TRBD1 (5 bases). V was pared by 2 bases and J by 5 bases, with 18 bases between. The CDR3 has 16 residues. Germline assignment: CDR1 MNHEY and CDR2 SVGAGI. Here the CDR3 reads CASSYEGGGVEYGYTF. The CDR3 nucleotides read TGTGCCAGCAGTTACGAGGGAGGAGGGGTGGAGTATGGCTACACCTTC.

This clonotype has more than one count but fewer than ten. The rearrangement joins TRBV7-9 to TRBJ1-1; 10 positions match TRBD1. Germline CDR1 SEHNR, CDR2 FQNEAQ (reference sequence). V was pared by 6 bases and J by 1 base, with 8 bases of the junction left unmatched. The CDR3 sequence is 16 residues long. Written as DNA, the CDR3 is TGTGCCAGCAGTCCTCGACAGGGGGCTAAGAACACTGAAGCTTTCTTT. It specifies CASSPRQGAKNTEAFF.

The table lists this clonotype with many counts. The chain combines TRBV6-1 with TRBJ2-1, with 9 positions matching TRBD1. Germline assignment: CDR1 MNHNS and CDR2 SASEGT. V lost 7 bases, J lost 6 bases, and 10 bases stayed unmatched. The CDR3 sequence is 15 residues long. CDR3 DNA: TGTGCCAGCAAACTTGCACAGGGGGCCCTCAATGAGCAGTTCTTC. Translated, it gives CASKLAQGALNEQFF.

The V call is TRBV15, the J call TRBJ2-5; the D gene is possibly TRBD2 (6 bases). V dropped 4 bases and J dropped 2 bases, with 14 bases sitting between them. The CDR3 consists of 15 residues. Germline CDR1 is LNHNV and CDR2 is YYDKDF (reference sequence). The DNA for the CDR3 is TGTGCCACCAGCACCAGACTCGGGGGACAAGAGACCCAGTACTTC. Its protein product is CATSTRLGGQETQYF.

V is TRBV19 and J is TRBJ2-7; perhaps TRBD1 as D (6 bases). Germline V gene sequence: CDR1 LNHDA, CDR2 SQIVND (reference sequence). This CDR3 is built from 14 residues. V lost 4 bases, J lost 6 bases, and 16 bases lay in between. CDR3 DNA sequence: TGTGCCAGTAGTAGCAGGGTTACAGGGAGCGAGCAGTACGTC. As protein: CASSSRVTGSEQYV.

The chain uses TRBV6-5 and TRBJ1-1, with D perhaps TRBD1 (6 bases). Trimming removed 0 bases at V and 7 bases at J, with 9 bases between. Germline CDR1 reads MNHEY; CDR2 reads SVGAGI. This CDR3 region has 13 residues. The chain's CDR3 is CASSYSWTDEAFF. The CDR3 coding sequence is TGTGCCAGCAGTTACTCTTGGACAGATGAAGCTTTCTTT.

This clonotype was picked up a small number of times. The CDR3 coding sequence is TGTGCCAGCAGTACTCCCGAGCTGGCGGTCCCAGGGACTCAGCTGTTTTTT. Translated: CASSTPELAVPGTQLFF. V is TRBV12-3 or TRBV12-4 and J is TRBJ2-2, with D possibly being TRBD2 (6 bases). This CDR3 has 17 residues. Trimming pared 5 bases from V and 12 bases from J, leaving 28 bases between.

V and J are TRBV7-8 and TRBJ2-3; 13 bases fit TRBD2. This CDR3 has 17 amino acids. Germline V gives CDR1 SGHVS, CDR2 FQNEAQ. With 4 bases clipped from V and 2 bases from J, the junction kept 6 bases outside the gene matches. CDR3 nucleotide sequence: TGTGCCAGCAGCTCCCTGACTAGCGGGGGGTACACAGATACGCAGTATTTT. It yields the protein CASSSLTSGGYTDTQYF. Using reference TRBV7-8 and TRBJ2-3 for the parts outside the CDR3, the full variable domain is GAGVSQSPRYKVAKRGQDVALRCDPISGHVSLFWYQQALGQGPEFLTYFQNEAQLDKSGLPSDRFFAERPEGSVSTLKIQRTQQEDSAVYLCASSSLTSGGYTDTQYFGPGTRLTVL.

This clonotype was picked up many times. The rearrangement uses TRBV4-3 and TRBJ2-7; D not resolved. The CDR3 contains 16 residues. V dropped 0 bases and J dropped 3 bases, with 15 bases sitting between them. The germline V gene has CDR1 LGHNA and CDR2 YSLEER. The CDR3 reads CASSQDEKEGCYEQYV. CDR3 DNA sequence: TGCGCCAGCAGCCAAGATGAGAAGGAAGGTTGCTACGAGCAGTACGTC.

The rearrangement links TRBV4-1 to TRBJ1-5; D perhaps matches TRBD1 (5 bases). This CDR3 is 15 amino acids long. Trimming pared 0 bases from V and 7 bases from J, leaving 13 bases between. Germline CDR1 MGHRA, CDR2 YSYEKL. In DNA form, the CDR3 reads TGCGCCAGCAGCCAAGAAGCGGGGGGTGGGCAGCCCCAGCATTTT. Translation gives CASSQEAGGGQPQHF.

As concerns this clonotype: One end of the junction fails to match germline, which may point to a read error. The genes are TRBV4-2 and TRBJ2-3, with a possible D match to TRBD2 (5 bases). From germline, CDR1 is LGHNA and CDR2 YNFKEQ. The CDR3 covers 14 residues. In DNA, the CDR3 is TGTGCCAGCAGTCAAGAGGGTCGCCCAGATACGCAGTATTTT. It is translated as CASSQEGRPDTQYF.

This clonotype was found a few times. This chain connects TRBV4-2 to TRBJ2-1; 13 bases line up with TRBD2. Germline CDR1 LGHNA, CDR2 YNFKEQ. Trimming took 5 bases from V and 0 from J; bases not matched to a gene: 10. CDR3 length: 19 amino acids. The CDR3 region has the DNA TGTGCCAGCAGCGGCGCCGGGACTAGCGGGACGAGCTCCTACAATGAGCAGTTCTTC. Protein: CASSGAGTSGTSSYNEQFF.

This clonotype was detected only a few times. The rearrangement uses TRBV5-4 and TRBJ2-3, with D possibly being TRBD2 (6 bases). The CDR3 covers 15 residues. CDR1 is SGHNT, CDR2 YYREEE, per germline (reference sequence). V was shortened by 3 bases and J by 2 bases, with 13 bases between the two germline ends. The CDR3 nucleotides read TGTGCCAGCAGCTGGGAACTAGCCGACACAGATACGCAGTATTTT. The encoded protein is CASSWELADTDTQYF.

This clonotype was seen many times. The rearrangement joins TRBV6-5 to TRBJ2-1; perhaps TRBD1 as D (5 bases). Trimming removed 4 bases from V and 0 bases from J, with 10 bases in between. The CDR3 is 15 amino acids. Per germline, CDR1 MNHEY and CDR2 SVGAGI. CDR3: CASSLDMSSYNEQFF. The CDR3 DNA follows: TGTGCCAGCAGTTTGGACATGAGCTCCTACAATGAGCAGTTCTTC.

This clonotype was seen a few times. V usage is TRBV5-1 and J usage is TRBJ2-1, with 7 bases lining up with TRBD1. The junction had 4 bases not matched to a gene; V was cut back by 5 bases and J by 2 bases. CDR3 length: 14 amino acids. Looked up from germline, CDR1 is SGHRS and CDR2 is YFSETQ. In DNA, the CDR3 is TGCGCCAGCAGTCCAACAGGGGCCTACAATGAGCAGTTCTTC. Its protein product is CASSPTGAYNEQFF.

This clonotype was counted many times. The chain recombines TRBV12-3 or TRBV12-4 with TRBJ1-2; possibly TRBD1 for D (5 bases). V was trimmed by 4 bases and J by 4 bases, leaving 10 bases between them. The CDR3 runs to 13 residues. The CDR3 spells CASSWGDGYGYTF. In nucleotides, the CDR3 is TGTGCCAGCAGTTGGGGGGATGGCTATGGCTACACCTTC.